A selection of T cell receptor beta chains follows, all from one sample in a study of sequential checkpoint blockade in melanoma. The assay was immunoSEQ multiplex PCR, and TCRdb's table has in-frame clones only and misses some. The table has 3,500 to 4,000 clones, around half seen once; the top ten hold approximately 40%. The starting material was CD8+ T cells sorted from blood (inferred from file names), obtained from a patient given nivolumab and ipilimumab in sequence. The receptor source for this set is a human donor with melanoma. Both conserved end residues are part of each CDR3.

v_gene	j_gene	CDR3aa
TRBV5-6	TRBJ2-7	CASSLETELYEQYF
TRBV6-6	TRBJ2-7	CASSLAATAYEQYF
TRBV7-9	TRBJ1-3	CASSLVARSSGNTIYF
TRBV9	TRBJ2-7	CASSPRGQGGYEQYF
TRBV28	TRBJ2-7	CASSERTGAYEQYF
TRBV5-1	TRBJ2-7	CASSLEPGVYEQYF
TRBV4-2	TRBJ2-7	CASSHGEAYEQYF
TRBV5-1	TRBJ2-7	CASSLKDRVYEQYF
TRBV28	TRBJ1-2	CASNTGGGYTF
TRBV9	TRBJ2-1	CASSVGPLRGFFSYNEQFF